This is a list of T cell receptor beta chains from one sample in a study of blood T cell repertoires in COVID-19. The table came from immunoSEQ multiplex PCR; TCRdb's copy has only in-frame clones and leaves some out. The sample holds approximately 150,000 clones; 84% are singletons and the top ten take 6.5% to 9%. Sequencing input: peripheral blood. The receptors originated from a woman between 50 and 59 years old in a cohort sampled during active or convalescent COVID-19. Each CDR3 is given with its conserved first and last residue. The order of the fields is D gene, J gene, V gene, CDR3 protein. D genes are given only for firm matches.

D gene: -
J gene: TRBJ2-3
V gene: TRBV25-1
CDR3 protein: CATLKGASELKWYF

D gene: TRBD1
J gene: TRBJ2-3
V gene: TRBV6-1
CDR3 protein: CASSEILDRETDTQYF

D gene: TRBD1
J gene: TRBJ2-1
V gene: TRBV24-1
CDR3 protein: CATSDLGGDRGVGEQFF

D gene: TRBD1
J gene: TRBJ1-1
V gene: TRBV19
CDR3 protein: CASSTLRGPGAITTEAFF

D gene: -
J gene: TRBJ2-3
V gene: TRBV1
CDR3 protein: CTSSPFPGGISHTQYF

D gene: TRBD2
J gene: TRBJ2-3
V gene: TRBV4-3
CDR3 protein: CASSQERAGGTDTQYF

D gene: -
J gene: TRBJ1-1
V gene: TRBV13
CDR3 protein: CASSPLSSVLDTEAFF

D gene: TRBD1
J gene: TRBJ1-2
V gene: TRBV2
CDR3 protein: CASSASTGGVGGYTF

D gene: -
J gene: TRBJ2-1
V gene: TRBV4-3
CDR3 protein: CASSQERVAPPPYNEQFF

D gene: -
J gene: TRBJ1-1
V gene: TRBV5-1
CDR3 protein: CASSSTMGGRRAF

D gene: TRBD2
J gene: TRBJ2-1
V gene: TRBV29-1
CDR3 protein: CSVPNPTSGGKNEQFF

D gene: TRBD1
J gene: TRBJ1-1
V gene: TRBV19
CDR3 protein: CASSIEGAWTEAFF

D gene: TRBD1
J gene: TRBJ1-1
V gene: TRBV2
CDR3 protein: CASTFISGQAEAFF

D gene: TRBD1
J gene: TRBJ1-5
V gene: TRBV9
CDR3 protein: CASSVEGQGFSNQPQHF

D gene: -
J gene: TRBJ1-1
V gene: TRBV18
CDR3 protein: CASSGGGGNTEAFF

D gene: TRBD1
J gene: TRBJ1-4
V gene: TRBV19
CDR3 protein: CASTNSGTANEKLFF

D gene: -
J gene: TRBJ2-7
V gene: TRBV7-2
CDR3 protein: CASSPEGGVRRIHEQYF

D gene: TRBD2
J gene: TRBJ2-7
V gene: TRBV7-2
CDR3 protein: CASSRGLGDLYEQYF

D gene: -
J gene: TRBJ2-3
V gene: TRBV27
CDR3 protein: CASSFTLSDTQYF

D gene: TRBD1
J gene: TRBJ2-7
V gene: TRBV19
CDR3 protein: CASSIPWTGANEQYF

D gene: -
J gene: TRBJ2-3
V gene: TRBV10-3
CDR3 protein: CAIRPSAGPDTQYF

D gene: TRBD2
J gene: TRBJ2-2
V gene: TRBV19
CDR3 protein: CASSTGLAGGRLTGELFF

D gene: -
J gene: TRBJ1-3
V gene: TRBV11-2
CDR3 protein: CASSLGQAYSGNTIYF

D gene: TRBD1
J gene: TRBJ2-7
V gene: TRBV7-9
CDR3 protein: CASSDPGQGAYEQYF

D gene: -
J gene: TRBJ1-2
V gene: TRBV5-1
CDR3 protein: CASSLQEGANYGYTF

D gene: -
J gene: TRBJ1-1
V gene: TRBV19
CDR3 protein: CASSIAQGTEAFF

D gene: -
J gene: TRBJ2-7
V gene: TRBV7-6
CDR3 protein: CASSLGGHPASSYEQYF

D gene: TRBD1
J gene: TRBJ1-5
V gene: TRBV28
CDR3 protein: CASIPPGGPQHF

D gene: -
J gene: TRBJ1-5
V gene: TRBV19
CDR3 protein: CASSMEGFHEPQHF

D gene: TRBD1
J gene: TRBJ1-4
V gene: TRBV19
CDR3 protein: CASKTQGANEKLFF

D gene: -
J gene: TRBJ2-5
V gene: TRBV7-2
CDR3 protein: CASSLATGTQETQYF

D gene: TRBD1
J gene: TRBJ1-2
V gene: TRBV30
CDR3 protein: CAWSVPGGEVHGYTF

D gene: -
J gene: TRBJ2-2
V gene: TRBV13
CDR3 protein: CASSPRRRAGELFF

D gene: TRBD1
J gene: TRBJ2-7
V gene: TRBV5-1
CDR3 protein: CASSSQDRVPYEQYF

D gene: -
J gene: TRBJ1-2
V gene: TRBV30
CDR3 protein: CACNSRDGYTF

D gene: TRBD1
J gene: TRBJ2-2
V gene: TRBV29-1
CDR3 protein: CSAGGTGGFTGELFF

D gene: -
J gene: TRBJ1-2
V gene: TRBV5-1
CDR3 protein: CASSPDEGSNYGYTF

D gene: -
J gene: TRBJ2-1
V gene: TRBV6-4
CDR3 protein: CASSDGLYSYNEQFF

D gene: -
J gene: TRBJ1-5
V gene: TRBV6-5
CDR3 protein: CASSQEYGLYQPQHF

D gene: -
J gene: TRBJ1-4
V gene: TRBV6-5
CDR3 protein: CASSLQEREKLFF

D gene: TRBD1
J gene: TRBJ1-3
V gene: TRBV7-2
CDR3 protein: CASSPETGRNTIYF